The clone carrying this T cell receptor (beta chain) was observed a single time. The ends lost 5 bases at V and 4 bases at J; junction bases unmatched: 7. Germline V lookup: CDR1 SEHNR, CDR2 FQNEAQ (reference sequence). CDR3 length: 14 residues. A CD45RA+ naive subset and a CD45RA-negative memory subset were split from CD4+ cells. Sorted-subset replicate PCR reactions contained 150 to 200 ng DNA, corresponding to some 28,000 T cell genomes. Sequencing used immunoSEQ multiplex PCR; TCRdb keeps in-frame clones, though not all of them. The sample includes 500,000 to 550,000 clones, roughly 95% of them seen just once. The data stem from a study of shared clonotypes between healthy human individuals.

The chain is built from TRBV7-9 and TRBJ2-7; 8 bases match TRBD1. This receptor was taken from a woman in her twenties or thirties in good health. The sequencing sample was made of naive CD4+ T cells sorted from blood. Noted subset: CD45RA+ positively selected. The CDR3, as DNA: TGTGCCAGCAGCCCAGGCAGGGGGCGGTACGAGCAGTACTTC. This translates into CASSPGRGRYEQYF.